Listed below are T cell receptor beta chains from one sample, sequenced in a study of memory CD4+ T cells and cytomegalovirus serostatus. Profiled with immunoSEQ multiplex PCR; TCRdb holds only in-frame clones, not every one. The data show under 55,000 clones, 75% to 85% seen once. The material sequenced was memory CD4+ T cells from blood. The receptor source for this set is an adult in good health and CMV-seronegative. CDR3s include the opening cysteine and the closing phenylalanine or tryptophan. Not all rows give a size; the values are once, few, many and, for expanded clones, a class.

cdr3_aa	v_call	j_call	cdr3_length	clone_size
CASSLAADQETQYF	TRBV7-9	TRBJ2-5	14	-
CASRTQPSTNEKLFF	TRBV28	TRBJ1-4	15	-
CASHWFPNSYNEQFF	TRBV6-1	TRBJ2-1	15	-
CASSVVSGSYNEQFF	TRBV9	TRBJ2-1	15	many
CASSLFGSGRINEQFF	TRBV28	TRBJ2-1	16	-
CASHDPDRPNTEAFF	TRBV6-1	TRBJ1-1	15	-
CASSLVAGQQEQFF	TRBV7-9	TRBJ2-1	14	-
CASSPKSIFTDTQYF	TRBV11-2	TRBJ2-3	15	-
CASSSTGFSNQPQHF	TRBV28	TRBJ1-5	15	once
CASSLYTRLAGASYNEQFF	TRBV5-6	TRBJ2-1	19	-
CASSSDARGYQYF	TRBV7-9	TRBJ2-5	13	-
CASSPAAGTALTGELFF	TRBV11-3	TRBJ2-2	17	-
CASSLASGRPNEQYF	TRBV7-2	TRBJ2-7	15	-
CASTKNGGGTEAFF	TRBV6-5	TRBJ1-1	14	-
CASSRGTGSYEQYF	TRBV4-1	TRBJ2-7	14	-
CAGYTTSYGYTF	TRBV28	TRBJ1-2	12	-
CASSYGVSGSHEQYF	TRBV6-6	TRBJ2-7	15	-
CASSPRGEQYF	TRBV6-6	TRBJ2-7	11	-
CASSVDQSLDYTDTQYF	TRBV9	TRBJ2-3	17	-
CASSTGQEGLMPQHF	TRBV18	TRBJ1-5	15	few
CASSPQGLSAHYGYTF	TRBV28	TRBJ1-2	16	once
CASSSQGTEAFF	TRBV7-3	TRBJ1-1	12	few
CASSIGLGTGGNQPQHF	TRBV19	TRBJ1-5	17	-
CASSFQGRDTEAFF	TRBV7-9	TRBJ1-1	14	-
CASSLGTSGGGDTQYF	TRBV5-1	TRBJ2-3	16	-
CASSPHSGAGSYNEQFF	TRBV4-2	TRBJ2-1	17	-
CASSTLGRDSAYF	TRBV18	TRBJ2-3	13	-
CAWSVGWQGSYGYTF	TRBV30	TRBJ1-2	15	-
CASRLIGVNTEAFF	TRBV27	TRBJ1-1	14	-
CASSSSDGETQYF	TRBV7-3	TRBJ2-5	13	-
CASSEDGVGANVLTF	TRBV6-1	TRBJ2-6	15	-
CASREGGLPLAGVSSYEQYF	TRBV2	TRBJ2-7	20	-
CASSLLRQGFNSPLHF	TRBV7-9	TRBJ1-6	16	-
CASSPGSYEQYF	TRBV18	TRBJ2-7	12	-
CASSPREGLYGYTF	TRBV5-4	TRBJ1-2	14	-
CASSRGEAQPQHF	TRBV18	TRBJ1-5	13	-
CASSQPWGVSYNEQFF	TRBV14	TRBJ2-1	16	-
CASSVEGNTEAFF	TRBV6-1	TRBJ1-1	13	-
CATSRKGWGNTIYF	TRBV15	TRBJ1-3	14	few
CASSLRGPRAFF	TRBV5-6	TRBJ1-1	12	-
CASSPRGRGINTEAFF	TRBV28	TRBJ1-1	16	-
CASSLIGNEQFF	TRBV11-2	TRBJ2-1	12	-
CASSDLGYEQYF	TRBV2	TRBJ2-7	12	-
CASSRDRANNEQFF	TRBV5-1	TRBJ2-1	14	-
CASSGGGLSEQYF	TRBV2	TRBJ2-7	13	-
CSVDDPRTNTGELFF	TRBV29-1	TRBJ2-2	15	-
CASSRKILSGIRGTDTQYF	TRBV28	TRBJ2-3	19	few
CSGRDTEAFF	TRBV29-1	TRBJ1-1	10	medium-sized
CASRTGIAGGFNEQFF	TRBV6-6	TRBJ2-1	16	-
CAWSSTRSGELFF	TRBV30	TRBJ2-2	13	-
CASSFWGGDTEAFF	TRBV7-2	TRBJ1-1	14	-
CGVGGGIDATQYF	TRBV29-1	TRBJ2-5	13	-
CASSLYPGQGVYEQYF	TRBV7-9	TRBJ2-7	16	once